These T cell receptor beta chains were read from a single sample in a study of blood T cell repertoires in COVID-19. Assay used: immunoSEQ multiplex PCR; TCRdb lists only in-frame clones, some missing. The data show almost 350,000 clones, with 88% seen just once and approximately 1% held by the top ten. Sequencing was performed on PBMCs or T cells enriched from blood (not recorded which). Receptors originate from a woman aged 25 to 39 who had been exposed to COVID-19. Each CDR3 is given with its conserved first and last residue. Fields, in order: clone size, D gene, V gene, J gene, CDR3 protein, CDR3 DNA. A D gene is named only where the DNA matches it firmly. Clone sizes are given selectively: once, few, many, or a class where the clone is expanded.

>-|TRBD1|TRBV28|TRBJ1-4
CASSTGTGGSNEKLFF
TGTGCCAGCAGTACCGGGACAGGGGGCTCTAATGAAAAACTGTTTTTT
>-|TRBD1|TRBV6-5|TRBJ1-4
CASRTGKEKLFF
TGTGCCAGCAGGACAGGGAAGGAAAAACTGTTTTTT
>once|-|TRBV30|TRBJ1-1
CAWNYGYTEAFF
TGTGCCTGGAACTATGGGTACACTGAAGCTTTCTTT
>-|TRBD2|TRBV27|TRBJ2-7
CASRGLAGVPEQYF
TGTGCCAGCAGGGGACTAGCGGGAGTCCCCGAGCAGTACTTC
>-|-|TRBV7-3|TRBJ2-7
CASSLVAEGSYEQYF
TGTGCCAGCAGCTTAGTAGCGGAGGGATCCTACGAGCAGTACTTC
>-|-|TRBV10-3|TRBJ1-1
CAISAGQGTEAFF
TGTGCCATCAGTGCAGGCCAGGGCACTGAAGCTTTCTTT
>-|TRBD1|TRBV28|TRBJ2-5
CASSYSWGQREETQYF
TGTGCCAGCAGTTACAGCTGGGGACAGAGAGAAGAGACCCAGTACTTC
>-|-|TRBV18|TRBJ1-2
CASSLGQENNYGYTF
TGTGCCAGCTCACTGGGGCAGGAGAATAACTATGGCTACACCTTC
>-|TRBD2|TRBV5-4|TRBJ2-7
CASSPGGSSYEQYF
TGTGCCAGCAGCCCGGGGGGAAGCTCCTACGAGCAGTACTTC
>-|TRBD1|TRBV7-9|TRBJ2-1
CASSPGQGEYNEQFF
TGTGCCAGCAGCCCGGGACAGGGGGAATACAATGAGCAGTTCTTC
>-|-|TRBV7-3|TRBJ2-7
CASSSGPSYEQYF
TGTGCCAGCAGCTCAGGTCCCTCCTACGAGCAGTACTTC
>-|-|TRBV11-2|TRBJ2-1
CASSSDPLANEQFF
TGTGCCAGCAGCTCCGACCCACTAGCAAATGAGCAGTTCTTC
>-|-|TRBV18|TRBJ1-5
CASSPTGIQPQHF
TGTGCCAGCTCACCGACAGGAATTCAGCCCCAGCATTTT
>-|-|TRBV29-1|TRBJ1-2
CSVGQNTNYGYTF
TGCAGCGTGGGACAAAACACAAACTATGGCTACACCTTC
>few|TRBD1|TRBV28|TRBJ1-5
CASSIPQGAGQPQHF
TGTGCCAGCAGTATCCCACAGGGGGCTGGTCAGCCCCAGCATTTT
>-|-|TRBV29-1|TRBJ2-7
CSVVMGAQPGYEQYF
TGCAGCGTTGTAATGGGAGCCCAACCCGGCTACGAGCAGTACTTC
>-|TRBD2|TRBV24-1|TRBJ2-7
CATSDETSPSYEQYF
TGTGCCACCAGTGATGAGACTAGCCCGTCTTACGAGCAGTACTTC
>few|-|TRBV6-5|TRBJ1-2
CASSLQSNYGYTF
TGTGCCAGCAGTCTACAGTCTAACTATGGCTACACCTTC
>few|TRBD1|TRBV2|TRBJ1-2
CASTLDRAGGYTF
TGTGCCAGCACCCTTGACAGGGCTGGTGGCTACACCTTC
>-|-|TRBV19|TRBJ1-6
CASSIPTASNSPLHF
TGTGCCAGTAGTATCCCGACAGCCTCTAATTCACCCCTCCACTTT
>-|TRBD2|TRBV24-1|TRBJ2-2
CATSDPGLAVTGELFF
TGTGCCACCAGTGACCCGGGACTAGCGGTCACCGGGGAGCTGTTTTTT
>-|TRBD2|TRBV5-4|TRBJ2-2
CASSHRTSPGELFF
TGTGCCAGCAGCCATAGGACTAGCCCCGGGGAGCTGTTTTTT
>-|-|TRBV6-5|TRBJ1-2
CASSHSSRGYTF
TGTGCCAGCAGCCACAGCAGTCGGGGCTACACCTTC
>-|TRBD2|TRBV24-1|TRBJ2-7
CATSAGTSGIHEQYF
TGTGCCACCAGTGCGGGGACTAGCGGGATCCACGAGCAGTACTTC
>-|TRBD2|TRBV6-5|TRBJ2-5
CASTWTSGFQETQYF
TGTGCCAGCACCTGGACTAGCGGATTCCAAGAGACCCAGTACTTC
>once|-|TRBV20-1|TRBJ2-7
CSPKGGDEQYF
TGCAGTCCCAAAGGGGGGGACGAGCAGTACTTC
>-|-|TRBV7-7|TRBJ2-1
CASSQGTGSSYNEQFF
TGTGCCAGCAGCCAAGGTACAGGGAGCTCCTACAATGAGCAGTTCTTC
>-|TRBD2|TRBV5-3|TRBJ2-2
CARSQGLAGAGELFF
TGTGCCAGAAGCCAAGGACTAGCGGGGGCCGGGGAGCTGTTTTTT
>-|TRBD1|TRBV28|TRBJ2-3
CASTTPPGQGTDTQYF
TGTGCCAGCACCACGCCCCCGGGACAGGGGACAGATACGCAGTATTTT
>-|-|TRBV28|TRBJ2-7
CASRKTTGQTSVYEQYF
TGTGCCAGCAGGAAGACGACAGGACAGACGTCGGTCTACGAGCAGTACTTC
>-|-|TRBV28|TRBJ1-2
CASSFPGGGYGYTF
TGTGCCAGCAGTTTCCCCGGGGGTGGCTATGGCTACACCTTC
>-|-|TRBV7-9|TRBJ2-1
CASSPPGNEQFF
TGTGCCAGCAGCCCCCCGGGTAATGAGCAGTTCTTC
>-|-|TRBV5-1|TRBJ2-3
CASSATPRTDTQYF
TGCGCCAGCAGCGCCACCCCTAGGACAGATACGCAGTATTTT
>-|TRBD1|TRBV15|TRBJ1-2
CATSRLGQGGGYTF
TGTGCCACCAGCAGATTGGGACAGGGGGGCGGCTACACCTTC
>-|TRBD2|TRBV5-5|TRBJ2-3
CASSSSGTSGRADTQYF
TGTGCCAGCAGCTCCTCCGGGACTAGCGGGAGGGCCGATACGCAGTATTTT
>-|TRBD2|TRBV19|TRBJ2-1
CASNPGLAGGPGYNEQFF
TGTGCCAGTAACCCCGGACTAGCGGGAGGGCCGGGGTACAATGAGCAGTTCTTC
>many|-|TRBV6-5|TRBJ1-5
CASSYSGSSNQPQHF
TGTGCCAGCAGTTACTCTGGCAGTAGCAATCAGCCCCAGCATTTT
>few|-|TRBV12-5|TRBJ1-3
CASGSHRVVRNTIYF
TGTGCTAGTGGTTCTCACAGAGTAGTAAGGAACACCATATATTTT
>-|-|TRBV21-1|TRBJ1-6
CASNSTGNSPLHF
TGTGCCAGCAACTCGACAGGAAATTCACCCCTCCACTTT
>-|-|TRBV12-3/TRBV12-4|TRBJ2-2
CASSRGGGPQLFF
TGTGCCAGCAGTCGAGGGGGGGGGCCGCAGCTGTTTTTT
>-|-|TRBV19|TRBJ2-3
CASSITKREGADTQYF
TGTGCCAGTAGTATAACGAAGCGCGAGGGCGCAGATACGCAGTATTTT
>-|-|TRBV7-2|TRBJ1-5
CASSPFPGNQPQHF
TGTGCCAGCAGCCCCTTCCCTGGCAATCAGCCCCAGCATTTT
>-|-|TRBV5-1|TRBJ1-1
CASSLGGFYSFEAFF
TGCGCCAGCAGCTTGGGTGGGTTCTATAGCTTTGAAGCTTTCTTT
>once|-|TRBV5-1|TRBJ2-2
CASSWKSGDTGELFF
TGCGCCAGCAGCTGGAAATCGGGTGACACCGGGGAGCTGTTTTTT
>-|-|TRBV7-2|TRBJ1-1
CASSSQGLLNTEAFF
TGTGCCAGCAGCTCACAGGGTTTGTTGAACACTGAAGCTTTCTTT
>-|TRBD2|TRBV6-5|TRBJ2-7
CASSYRTSGRDYEQYF
TGTGCCAGCAGTTACCGGACTAGCGGGAGGGATTACGAGCAGTACTTC
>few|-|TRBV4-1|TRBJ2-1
CASSQEQGGTYNEQFF
TGCGCCAGCAGCCAAGAGCAAGGCGGTACCTACAATGAGCAGTTCTTC
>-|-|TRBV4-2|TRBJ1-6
CASSQEGGANNSPLHF
TGTGCCAGCAGCCAAGAGGGGGGGGCCAATAATTCACCCCTCCACTTT
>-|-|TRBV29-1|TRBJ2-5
CSVAGWRETQYF
TGCAGCGTTGCGGGGTGGAGAGAGACCCAGTACTTC
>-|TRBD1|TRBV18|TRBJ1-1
CASSPTGTGKTEAFF
TGTGCCAGCTCACCAACCGGGACAGGGAAAACTGAAGCTTTCTTT
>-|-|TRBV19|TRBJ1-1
CASSMWGVNEAFF
TGTGCCAGTAGTATGTGGGGGGTTAATGAAGCTTTCTTT
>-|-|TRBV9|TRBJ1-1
CASSTDSRNTEAFF
TGTGCCAGCAGTACGGACAGCCGGAACACTGAAGCTTTCTTT
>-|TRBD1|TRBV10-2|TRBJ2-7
CASTRQGSSYEQYF
TGCGCCAGCACAAGACAGGGAAGCTCCTACGAGCAGTACTTC
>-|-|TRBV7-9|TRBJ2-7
CASSLLSGAAYEQYF
TGTGCCAGCAGCTTATTAAGTGGGGCGGCGTACGAGCAGTACTTC
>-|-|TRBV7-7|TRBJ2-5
CASSLGRSYQETQYF
TGTGCTAGCAGCTTGGGCCGGTCGTACCAAGAGACCCAGTACTTC
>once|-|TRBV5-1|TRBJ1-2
CASSLAGEGGGYTF
TGCGCCAGCAGCTTGGCAGGGGAAGGGGGTGGCTACACCTTC
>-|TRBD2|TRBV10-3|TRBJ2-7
CAISGGKNEQYF
TGTGCCATCTCCGGGGGGAAGAACGAGCAGTACTTC
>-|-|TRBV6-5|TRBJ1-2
CASSYSPSGANYGYTF
TGTGCCAGCAGTTACTCCCCTAGCGGTGCTAACTATGGCTACACCTTC